Sequencing of this T cell receptor (beta chain) was carried out in a study of T cell changes during pregnancy in multiple sclerosis. The assay was immunoSEQ multiplex PCR, and TCRdb's table has in-frame clones only and misses some. This table has some 96,000 clones, about 92% appearing once. The germline V gene encodes CDR1 MDHEN and CDR2 SYDVKM. V lost 4 bases, J lost 3 bases, and 5 bases stayed unmatched. This CDR3 comprises 15 residues. This clone appeared a single time. The receptor comes from a female donor with multiple sclerosis, enrolled in a pregnancy study. The starting material was peripheral blood, obtained after pregnancy. J is TRBJ2-5 and V is TRBV28, with 10 bases identical to TRBD1. The CDR3 DNA follows: TGTGCCAGCAGTTCCGGACAGGGGGGAAAAGAGACCCAGTACTTC. Translation: CASSSGQGGKETQYF.